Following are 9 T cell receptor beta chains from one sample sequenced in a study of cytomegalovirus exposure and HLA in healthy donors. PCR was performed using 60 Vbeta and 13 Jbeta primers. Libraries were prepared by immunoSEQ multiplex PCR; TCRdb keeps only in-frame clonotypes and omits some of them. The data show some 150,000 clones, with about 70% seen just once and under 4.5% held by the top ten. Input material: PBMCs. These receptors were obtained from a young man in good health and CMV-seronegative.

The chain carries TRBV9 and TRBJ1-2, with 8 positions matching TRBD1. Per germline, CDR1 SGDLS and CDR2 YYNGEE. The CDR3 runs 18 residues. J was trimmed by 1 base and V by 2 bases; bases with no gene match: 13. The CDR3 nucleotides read TGTGCCAGCAGCGTGACCCCCGGGACAGGCTTACTTAACTATGGCTACACCTTC. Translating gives CASSVTPGTGLLNYGYTF.

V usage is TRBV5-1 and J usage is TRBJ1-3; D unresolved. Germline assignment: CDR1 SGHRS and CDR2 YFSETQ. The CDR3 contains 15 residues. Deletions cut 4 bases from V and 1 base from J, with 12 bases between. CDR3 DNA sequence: TGCGCCAGCAGCACCACCGCCACATCTGGAAACACCATATATTTT. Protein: CASSTTATSGNTIYF.

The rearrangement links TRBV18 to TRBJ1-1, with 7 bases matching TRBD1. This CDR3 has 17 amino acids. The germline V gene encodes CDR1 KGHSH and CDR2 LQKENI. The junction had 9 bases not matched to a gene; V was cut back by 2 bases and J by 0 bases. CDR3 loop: CASSPDAAGGMNTEAFF. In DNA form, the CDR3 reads TGTGCCAGCTCACCAGACGCCGCAGGGGGTATGAACACTGAAGCTTTCTTT.

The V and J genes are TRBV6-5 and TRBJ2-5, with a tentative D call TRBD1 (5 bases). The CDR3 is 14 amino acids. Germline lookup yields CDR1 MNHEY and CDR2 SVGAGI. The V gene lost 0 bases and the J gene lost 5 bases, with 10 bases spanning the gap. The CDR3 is CASSYSEGVETQYF. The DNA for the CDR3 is TGTGCCAGCAGTTACTCGGAAGGGGTCGAGACCCAGTACTTC.

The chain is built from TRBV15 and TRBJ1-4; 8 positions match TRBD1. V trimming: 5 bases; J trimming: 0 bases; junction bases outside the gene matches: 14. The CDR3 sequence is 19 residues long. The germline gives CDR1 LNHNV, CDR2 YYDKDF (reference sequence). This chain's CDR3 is CATSRSTGGPSATNEKLFF. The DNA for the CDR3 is TGTGCCACCAGCCGTTCAACAGGGGGGCCCTCTGCAACTAATGAAAAACTGTTTTTT.

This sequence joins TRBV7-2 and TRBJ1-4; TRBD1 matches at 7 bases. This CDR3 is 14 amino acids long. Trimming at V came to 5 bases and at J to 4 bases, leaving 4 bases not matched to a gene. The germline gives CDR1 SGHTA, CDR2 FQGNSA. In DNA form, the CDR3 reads TGTGCCAGCAGCAGGGGACAGCTTAATGAAAAACTGTTTTTT. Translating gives CASSRGQLNEKLFF.

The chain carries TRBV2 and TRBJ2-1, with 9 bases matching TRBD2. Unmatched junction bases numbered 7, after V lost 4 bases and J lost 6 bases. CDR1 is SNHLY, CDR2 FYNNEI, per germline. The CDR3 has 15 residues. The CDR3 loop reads CASSALAGEGNEQFF. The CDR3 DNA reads TGTGCCAGCAGTGCCTTAGCGGGAGAAGGCAATGAGCAGTTCTTC.

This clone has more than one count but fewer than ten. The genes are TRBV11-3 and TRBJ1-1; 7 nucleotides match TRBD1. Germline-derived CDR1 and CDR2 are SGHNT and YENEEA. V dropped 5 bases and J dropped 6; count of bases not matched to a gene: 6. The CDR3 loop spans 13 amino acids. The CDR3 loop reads CASSARDSAEAFF. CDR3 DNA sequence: TGTGCCAGCAGCGCGAGGGACAGCGCTGAAGCTTTCTTT. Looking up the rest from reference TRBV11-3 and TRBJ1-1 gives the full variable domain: EAGVVQSPRYKIIEKKQPVAFWCNPISGHNTLYWYLQNLGQGPELLIRYENEEAVDDSQLPKDRFSAERLKGVDSTLKIQPAELGDSAVYLCASSARDSAEAFFGQGTRLTVV.

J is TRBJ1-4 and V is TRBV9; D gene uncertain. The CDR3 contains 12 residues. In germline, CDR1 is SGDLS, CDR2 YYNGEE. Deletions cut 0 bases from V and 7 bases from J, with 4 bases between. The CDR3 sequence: CASSVAGEKLFF. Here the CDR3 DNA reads TGTGCCAGCAGCGTAGCAGGTGAAAAACTGTTTTTT.